This note documents a single T cell receptor (beta chain) sequence. Its antigen is as yet unknown. Time point meaning: 2013-2014 season, 7 days after vaccination. These data belong to a study of follicular helper T cells after annual influenza vaccination. The method was immunoSEQ multiplex PCR; TCRdb's version includes in-frame clones alone and lacks a portion of them. The sample records approximately 4,900 clones, roughly 87% being singletons. The CDR3 loop spans 15 amino acids. In germline, CDR1 is LGHNT, CDR2 FRNRAP. Trimming stripped 5 bases from V and 1 base from J, with 14 bases between. General observations from the study: Yearly vaccinations repeatedly recalled conserved clonotypes in ICOS+CD38+ cTfh.

The sequence was collected from an adult who received the influenza vaccine. The specimen was CXCR5+ CD38- circulating T follicular helper cells from blood, collected 7 days after influenza vaccination. The subset was: circulating Tfh, non-naive CD4+CXCR5+PD-1+ (ICOS+CD38+ or ICOS-CD38-). The V gene is TRBV12-5, the J gene TRBJ1-1; D not resolved. CDR3 sequence (DNA): TGTGCTAGTGGTGAGCCCCTTACCGGGAACACTGAAGCTTTCTTT. This translates into CASGEPLTGNTEAFF.